This record concerns one T cell receptor (beta chain) sequence. Its antigen is unknown. The read ends 3 residues before the CDR3 terminus; that terminus is restored from the germline J gene. The sample is drawn from a study of T cells in women clearing cervical HPV infection. Study overall: Women with histologically confirmed HPV16-related CIN3 or worse, 2 with invasive cancer, served as cases. With HLA typing for only a few women, HLA confounding remains possible.

V gave up 3 bases and J gave up 9 bases; unmatched junction bases: 3. Germline V gene sequence: CDR1 SGHNT, CDR2 YYREEE (reference sequence). The CDR3 runs 12 residues. TCRdb's copy holds only in-frame clones and misses some; the assay was immunoSEQ multiplex PCR. The sample has approximately 38,000 clones. Study observations and caveats: Each sample's T-cell count was unknown, possibly confounding richness.

The chain is built from TRBV5-4 and TRBJ2-1, with 7 bases that match TRBD2. Sample: blood buffy coat. The receptor was derived from a woman between 18 and 69 years old with a cervical HPV16 infection that either progressed to CIN3+ or cleared (not recorded which). The sequenced part of the CDR3 DNA is TGTGCCAGCAGCTGGGGGGGGTTTGAG. Protein sequence: CASSWGGFE. The entire CDR3 protein is CASSWGGFEQFF.